A single sample is the source of the 14 T cell receptor beta chains below, sequenced in a study of blood T cell repertoires in COVID-19. Sequencing used immunoSEQ multiplex PCR; TCRdb keeps in-frame clones, though not all of them. The repertoire includes about 73,000 clones, about 80% of them detected once, and 25% to 30% sits in the top ten. The material sequenced was peripheral blood. Source of these receptors: a human donor in a cohort sampled during active COVID-19.

This clone was seen a single time. The chain uses TRBV27 and TRBJ2-3, with 8 bases fitting TRBD1. Trimming took 4 bases from V and 0 from J; bases not matched to a gene: 6. Per germline, CDR1 MNHEY and CDR2 SMNVEV (reference sequence). CDR3 length: 16 amino acids. The CDR3 spells CASSSRTGRSTDTQYF. The DNA of the CDR3 is TGTGCCAGCAGTTCCCGGACAGGGAGAAGCACAGATACGCAGTATTTT.

The chain links TRBV9 to TRBJ2-7, with D tentatively TRBD1 (6 bases). V lost 6 bases and J 5 bases, leaving 18 bases between the germline ends. The CDR3 contains 14 residues. CDR1 SGDLS and CDR2 YYNGEE come from the germline V gene. The CDR3 sequence is CASNPGDIVDEQYF. CDR3 in DNA: TGTGCCAGCAATCCCGGGGACATTGTAGACGAGCAGTACTTC.

The V gene is TRBV11-2, the J gene TRBJ2-1; 7 nucleotides line up with TRBD1. CDR3 size: 14 residues. J was trimmed by 3 bases and V by 7 bases; bases with no gene match: 6. The germline V gene encodes CDR1 SGHAT and CDR2 FQNNGV. DNA for the CDR3: TGTGCCAGCAACGACAGGGACGGCTACAATGAGCAGTTCTTC. It codes for CASNDRDGYNEQFF.

V gene TRBV4-1 combines with J gene TRBJ2-1; D is unclear. CDR1 is MGHRA, CDR2 YSYEKL, per germline. V was pared by 4 bases and J by 6 bases, with 7 bases between. The CDR3 is made up of 12 amino acids. The CDR3 spells CASSPTGNEQFF. The DNA of the CDR3 is TGCGCCAGCAGCCCGACGGGCAATGAGCAGTTCTTC.

The table lists this clone with a count of one. The chain has TRBV24-1 and TRBJ2-3; no definite D call. The CDR3 is made up of 14 amino acids. Per the germline V gene, CDR1 is KGHDR and CDR2 is SFDVKD. Trimming pared 5 bases from V and 2 bases from J, leaving 10 bases between. CDR3 nucleotides: TGTGCCACCAGTGGCACGGTCCTCACAGATACGCAGTATTTT. This gives the protein CATSGTVLTDTQYF.

CDR3 bases: TGCGCCAGCAGCTTGGCGGGACAGGGACTCGAGCAGTACTTC. It codes for CASSLAGQGLEQYF. This rearrangement joins TRBV5-1 to TRBJ2-7, with 9 bases that match TRBD1. The CDR3 is 14 amino acids. J gave up 6 bases and V 0 bases, and 4 bases lay outside the gene matches. The germline V gene encodes CDR1 SGHRS and CDR2 YFSETQ.

This clone was recorded only once. The chain employs TRBV10-3 and TRBJ1-2; perhaps TRBD1 as D (5 bases). This CDR3 comprises 12 residues. Per germline, CDR1 ENHRY and CDR2 SYGVKD. Deletions cut 4 bases from V and 6 bases from J, with 9 bases between. As DNA, the CDR3 is TGTGCCATCAGTGGGGGGGAGCATGGCTACACCTTC. Translated, it gives CAISGGEHGYTF.

Regarding this clone: The same CDR3 can be traced to other DNA sequences in this sample. In nucleotides, the CDR3 is TGTGCCAGCAGCTTAGTGGGACAGGGGACCGATACGCAGTATTTT. Its protein is CASSLVGQGTDTQYF. The chain has TRBV7-9 and TRBJ2-3, with 10 bases matching TRBD1. This CDR3 has 15 residues. V shed 1 base and J 6 bases; nucleotides not matched to a gene: 4. From germline, CDR1 is SEHNR and CDR2 FQNEAQ (reference sequence).

V is TRBV2 and J is TRBJ2-1, with 10 positions matching TRBD1. The V segment lost 5 bases and the J segment 7 bases; nucleotides outside the gene matches: 8. This CDR3 comprises 15 residues. CDR1 and CDR2 (germline): SNHLY, FYNNEI. The CDR3 DNA reads TGTGCCAGCAGTCATCCGGGACAGGGGAAGAATGAGCAGTTCTTC. This translates into CASSHPGQGKNEQFF.

This chain links TRBV5-1 with TRBJ2-1; 8 nucleotides agree with TRBD2. Germline CDR1 and CDR2: SGHRS and YFSETQ. The junction had 6 bases not matched to a gene; V was cut back by 0 bases and J by 4 bases. The CDR3 totals 16 residues. As DNA, the CDR3 is TGCGCCAGCAGCTTGGAGGGCGGGGGGCGGTACAATGAGCAGTTCTTC. The encoded protein is CASSLEGGGRYNEQFF.

Here the CDR3 reads CASSLEGDREGTQYF. CDR3 DNA sequence: TGTGCCAGCAGCTTGGAGGGGGACCGAGAGGGGACCCAGTACTTC. This sequence joins TRBV5-8 and TRBJ2-5; maybe TRBD1 (6 bases). Germline CDR1 is SGHTS and CDR2 is YDEGEE. Trimming shortened V by 0 bases and J by 7 bases, and 16 bases separated the two germline ends. CDR3 length: 15 residues.

This chain connects TRBV5-1 to TRBJ1-2, with a possible D match to TRBD1 (5 bases). V dropped 4 bases and J dropped 4 bases, with 23 bases sitting between them. The germline CDR1 and CDR2 sequences are SGHRS and YFSETQ. This CDR3 spans 17 amino acids. CDR3 nucleotides: TGCGCCAGCAGCCTGACAGACCTACCCGACCGCCCCTATGGCTACACCTTC. Its translation: CASSLTDLPDRPYGYTF.

The rearrangement uses TRBV11-2 and TRBJ1-1; no firm D call. The CDR3 loop spans 14 amino acids. Germline V gives CDR1 SGHAT, CDR2 FQNNGV. V lost 2 bases to trimming and J lost 5 bases, with 12 bases between them. CDR3 coding DNA: TGTGCCAGCAGCTTAAAGTCGGGTGGGACTGAAGCTTTCTTT. Amino acid sequence: CASSLKSGGTEAFF.

The chain links TRBV4-3 to TRBJ2-2; 7 nucleotides agree with TRBD1. The CDR3 is 15 amino acids. CDR1 and CDR2 (germline): LGHNA, YSLEER. Trimming took 6 bases from V and 3 from J; bases not matched to a gene: 7. In DNA, the CDR3 is TGCGCCAGCAGTGTCGACAGGGTTGACACCGGGGAGCTGTTTTTT. Translated, it gives CASSVDRVDTGELFF.